These 19 T cell receptor beta chains were all obtained from the same sample, sequenced in a study of blood T cell repertoires in COVID-19. Only in-frame clones appear in the TCRdb table, and some are missing; sequencing was by immunoSEQ multiplex PCR. The data contain about 160,000 clones, around four fifths of them seen just once; the ten biggest clones take up about a tenth. The sample taken for sequencing was peripheral blood. Source of these receptors: an elderly woman with active or convalescent COVID-19.

The genes are TRBV11-2 and TRBJ1-3; TRBD1 might be the D (6 bases). This CDR3 has 19 amino acids. V shed 5 bases and J shed 0 bases, with 23 bases lying between them. Germline loops: CDR1 SGHAT, CDR2 FQNNGV. In nucleotides, the CDR3 is TGTGCCAGCAGCCTTAACCCCCACGCCGGGACAATCTCTGGAAACACCATATATTTT. It translates to CASSLNPHAGTISGNTIYF.

The J gene is TRBJ2-7, the V gene TRBV18; D perhaps matches TRBD2 (7 bases). V gave up 2 bases and J gave up 2 bases, with 13 bases separating them. The germline gives CDR1 KGHSH, CDR2 LQKENI. The CDR3 is 15 amino acids. The chain's CDR3 is CASSPIRGGTYEQYF. CDR3 in DNA: TGTGCCAGCTCACCAATTAGGGGGGGGACCTACGAGCAGTACTTC.

The V and J genes are TRBV3-1 (or the pseudogene TRBV3-2) and TRBJ1-2; perhaps TRBD1 as D (6 bases). This CDR3 is built from 12 residues. The V end was cut by 9 bases, the J end by 0 bases, with 8 bases between. Germline-derived CDR1 and CDR2 are LGHDT and YNNKEL (reference sequence). The CDR3, as DNA: TGTGCCAGGGGGACACCTAACTATGGCTACACCTTC. Encoded protein: CARGTPNYGYTF.

V gene TRBV18 combines with J gene TRBJ1-4; D is unresolved. V lost 3 bases and J lost 6, with 14 bases in between. CDR3 size: 15 residues. The V gene's germline CDR1 is KGHSH and CDR2 LQKENI. The CDR3 loop is CASSPKDSADEKLFF. CDR3 bases: TGTGCCAGCTCACCGAAGGACTCCGCGGATGAAAAACTGTTTTTT.

The CDR3 DNA follows: TGTGCCAGCAGCCGGGTGGATACCGGGGGGCCCCAGCATTTT. Translation: CASSRVDTGGPQHF. The V gene is TRBV9, the J gene TRBJ1-5, with D perhaps matching TRBD1 (5 bases). V was shortened by 4 bases and J by 9 bases, with 17 bases between the two germline ends. CDR1 and CDR2 (germline): SGDLS, YYNGEE. The CDR3 has 14 residues.

This clone has only a few counts. This rearrangement joins TRBV12-5 to TRBJ2-1; TRBD1 matches at 7 bases. The CDR3 has 14 residues. The trim removed 10 bases at V and 8 bases at J, leaving 14 bases unmatched. Germline V CDR1 and CDR2: LGHNT, FRNRAP. The CDR3 coding sequence is TGTGCTACTTCGCCACAGGGGACCGGTGATGAGCAGTTCTTC. As protein: CATSPQGTGDEQFF.

This clone was recorded once. The gene calls are TRBV6-1 and TRBJ2-5, with 7 positions matching TRBD2. Per the germline V gene, CDR1 is MNHNS and CDR2 is SASEGT. The V gene end was trimmed by 3 bases and the J gene end by 0 bases; junction bases not matched to a gene: 7. The CDR3 spans 16 residues. Written as DNA, the CDR3 is TGTGCCAGCAGTGACTTTGGGAGGGCAGACCAAGAGACCCAGTACTTC. It specifies CASSDFGRADQETQYF.

The CDR3 DNA is TGCGCCAGCATGGGACAGTACACAGCGAATGAGCAGTTCTTC. Translation: CASMGQYTANEQFF. The chain combines TRBV5-1 with TRBJ2-1; 7 bases align to TRBD1. The CDR3 consists of 14 residues. Trimming cost V 6 bases and J 7 bases; bases outside gene matches: 10. Germline CDR1 reads SGHRS; CDR2 reads YFSETQ.

The chain couples TRBV7-2 to TRBJ1-4; 8 bases are a match to TRBD1. The CDR3 runs 17 residues. The V gene end was trimmed by 5 bases and the J gene end by 0 bases; junction bases not matched to a gene: 8. Germline V gives CDR1 SGHTA, CDR2 FQGNSA. Written as DNA, the CDR3 is TGTGCCAGCAGCCCGAGGACAGGGAGGACAACTAATGAAAAACTGTTTTTT. Translation gives CASSPRTGRTTNEKLFF.

V is TRBV21-1 and J is TRBJ1-1. TRBV21-1 is described as a pseudogene. CDR3 length: 15 residues. Written as DNA, the CDR3 is TGTGCCAGACTGACTGCACTTATTACTAACACTGAAGCTTTCTTT. Encoded protein: CARLTALITNTEAFF.

The CDR3 bases are TGTGCCAGCAGCTTGCTAGGTGGCTACACCTTC. This codes for CASSLLGGYTF. This rearrangement joins TRBV5-8 to TRBJ1-2; no clear D. Germline CDR1 is SGHTS and CDR2 is YDEGEE. Deletions cut 1 base from V and 7 bases from J, with 5 bases between. The CDR3 has 11 amino acids.

The chain combines TRBV21-1 with TRBJ1-1; TRBD1 reflects the table's D call only, with no check against the DNA. TRBV21-1 is listed as a pseudogene. The CDR3 sequence is 14 residues long. The CDR3 sequence is CASSKATGATEAFF. CDR3 DNA sequence: TGTGCCAGCAGCAAAGCCACAGGGGCGACTGAAGCTTTCTTT.

J is TRBJ2-2 and V is TRBV7-3, with D perhaps TRBD2 (5 bases). The CDR3 has 17 residues. The V end was cut by 8 bases, the J end by 0 bases, with 19 bases between. Germline V gene lookup returns CDR1 SGHTA and CDR2 FQGTGA. The CDR3 coding sequence is TGTGCCAGCCGAGCCGGGCTAGCTGGGGCGAACACCGGGGAGCTGTTTTTT. Protein: CASRAGLAGANTGELFF.

The chain combines TRBV30 with TRBJ2-7; a possible D gene is TRBD1 (6 bases). The CDR3 loop spans 14 amino acids. Germline values: CDR1 GTSNPN, CDR2 SVGIG (reference sequence). Deletions cut 5 bases from V and 2 bases from J, with 16 bases between. The CDR3, as DNA: TGTGCCTGGGTTGGGGGCCCGGCTCCCTACGAGCAGTACTTC. Translation: CAWVGGPAPYEQYF. Full variable domain (remainder filled in from reference TRBV30 and TRBJ2-7): SQTIHQWPATLVQPVGSPLSLECTVEGTSNPNLYWYRQAAGRGLQLLFYSVGIGQISSEVPQNLSASRPQDRQFILSSKKLLLSDSGFYLCAWVGGPAPYEQYFGPGTRLTVT.

This clone was observed a few times. V usage is TRBV11-2 and J usage is TRBJ2-7, with D possibly being TRBD2 (6 bases). V was clipped by 0 bases and J by 1 base, with 13 bases between them. The CDR3 runs to 16 residues. The germline V gene encodes CDR1 SGHAT and CDR2 FQNNGV. The CDR3 region has the DNA TGTGCCAGCAGCTTAGAGGGCGGGGTCCCTTCCTACGAGCAGTACTTC. This translates into CASSLEGGVPSYEQYF.

A few counts support this clone. The rearrangement uses TRBV7-8 and TRBJ2-7, with D maybe TRBD1 (6 bases). The CDR3 spans 14 residues. Germline V gene lookup returns CDR1 SGHVS and CDR2 FQNEAQ. V shed 1 base and J shed 3 bases, with 10 bases lying between them. The CDR3 is CASSLVWGLYEQYF. CDR3 DNA: TGTGCCAGCAGCTTAGTCTGGGGGCTCTACGAGCAGTACTTC.

The chain has TRBV2 and TRBJ2-2, with TRBD1 identical over 9 bases. Trimming at V came to 6 bases and at J to 4 bases, leaving 3 bases not matched to a gene. The CDR3 runs 14 residues. Germline V gives CDR1 SNHLY, CDR2 FYNNEI. Written as DNA, the CDR3 is TGTGCCAGCAGCGACAGGGGGGGCACCGGGGAGCTGTTTTTT. This sequence encodes CASSDRGGTGELFF. Together with reference TRBV2 and TRBJ2-2, the CDR3 gives the full variable domain: EPEVTQTPSHQVTQMGQEVILRCVPISNHLYFYWYRQILGQKVEFLVSFYNNEISEKSEIFDDQFSVERPDGSNFTLKIRSTKLEDSAMYFCASSDRGGTGELFFGEGSRLTVL.

The V gene is TRBV7-2, the J gene TRBJ1-3; the D is unclear. V was shortened by 5 bases and J by 2 bases, with 10 bases between the two germline ends. This CDR3 has 14 residues. Germline-derived CDR1 and CDR2 are SGHTA and FQGNSA. DNA for the CDR3: TGTGCCAGCAGCAAAGAGGAAACTGGAAACACCATATATTTT. This codes for CASSKEETGNTIYF.

The chain employs TRBV5-1 and TRBJ1-3; 9 bases map to TRBD1. CDR1 and CDR2 from the germline V gene are SGHRS and YFSETQ. The CDR3 extends over 19 amino acids. The J segment lost 0 bases and the V segment lost 0 bases, leaving 10 bases of the junction unmatched. DNA for the CDR3: TGCGCCAGCAGCTTGGCGACAGGACAGGGGACCTACTCTGGAAACACCATATATTTT. This codes for CASSLATGQGTYSGNTIYF.